This T cell receptor (beta chain) was identified in a study of T cells expressing NK-cell markers (dated by TCRdb to about 2020). Background for the entire study: TCR beta-chain repertoires were profiled in sorted CD3+CD56+NKG2C+, CD3+CD56+NKG2C- and CD3+CD56-NKG2C+ T-cell subsets from roughly eight donors. Among the eight sequenced donors, only one was HCMV-seronegative, while the other seven were HCMV-seropositive. The study sequenced eight donors, all healthy volunteers chosen at random: three men and five women. The libraries were sequenced on Illumina HiSeq 2000/2500, MiSeq or NextSeq, producing 2 x 150 bp reads.

The CDR3, cysteine through phenylalanine, is 15 amino acids long. The entry carries no DNA sequence. A commercial ELISA kit detecting HCMV-specific IgG in serum was used to determine HCMV serostatus. Peripheral blood mononuclear cells were isolated from blood by Ficoll density gradient centrifugation. Details on this clonotype: It has no known antigen specificity.

This sample was sequenced with an Illumina HiSeq 2000. The TCR beta cDNA libraries were made using 5'RACE template switching, a step that added both a universal primer site and unique molecular identifiers. Synthesis of cDNA was primed from the TCR beta constant segment and was followed by two consecutive PCR amplification steps. Per the source publication's procedure: MIGEC was used to demultiplex reads and group reads by UMI, and MiTCR was used to assemble and quantify clonotypes. To exclude erroneous sequences, only TCR cDNA sequences supported by at least two reads were retained. The tcR package was used for downstream repertoire analysis, and clonotypes were matched between fractions using CDR3 nucleotide sequence together with V segment. Antigen specificity was annotated against VDJdb with VDJmatch, allowing one amino acid substitution in CDR3. After TCRdb reprocessed the reads, each CDR3 protein sequence was kept as one row, without DNA. The V and J calls and clone size come from TCRdb's table, not from the authors' own analysis. The sample table on file contains some 340,000 distinct CDR3 sequences. Of the sample, roughly 5.5% is held by the ten largest clones.

Paper-wide results and their limitations: Whether the expanded NKG2C-expressing T cell clones were specific for HCMV antigens was left unclear. Those dominant clonotypes were again the most abundant among CD3+CD56-NKG2C+ cells in a handful of donors, at roughly 28.3-60.1%. In six donors, the dominant CD3+CD56+NKG2C+ clonotypes were among the top 10 CD8+ clonotypes and accounted for about 1.0-7.0% of CD8+ T cells.

This receptor chain uses TRBV12-3 or TRBV12-4 and TRBJ1-1. The clonotype comes from a man aged 18-70 years in good health. Input material: blood T cells: a sorted CD56 or NKG2C T cell subset, CD4+ or CD8+ T cells, or bulk PBMC T cells (not recorded which). The CDR3 protein sequence reads: CASSPRQGGNTEAFF.